In its sample, the clone carrying this T cell receptor (beta chain) was seen many times. TCRdb re-called the 5' RACE reads with MiXCR, one entry per CDR3 protein. The sample shows more than 60,000 distinct CDR3 sequences, less than 5.5% of them seen only once. This entry is derived from a study of early T cells in non-severe SARS-CoV-2 infection. CDR1 and CDR2 from the germline V gene are WNHNN and SYGVQD (reference sequence). The CDR3 is made up of 22 amino acids. Trimming cost V 0 bases and J 8 bases, with 35 bases left between them. The chain couples TRBV10-1 to TRBJ2-1; TRBD2 is a possible D gene (5 bases). This receptor was identified in an adult who was a healthcare worker with PCR-confirmed SARS-CoV-2 infection or an uninfected control (not recorded which). Sequenced: whole blood. The CDR3 is CASSESFGWTSENQKPGDEQFF. The DNA of the CDR3 is TGCGCCAGCAGTGAGTCTTTCGGATGGACTTCCGAGAACCAGAAACCGGGCGATGAGCAGTTCTTC.